The 27 T cell receptor beta chains presented below share a single source sample, sequenced in a study of vaccination effects on CD4 cells after COVID-19. Their antigens are not known. Method: immunoSEQ multiplex PCR; TCRdb's copy keeps in-frame clones and lacks some. The sample has 66,000 or so clones; around 79% are singletons. Researchers isolated CD4+ T cells once 9 to 11 days of culture had elapsed. BNT162b2 vaccine or mRNA-1273 vaccine was given to participants in two doses. Sequenced material: CD4+ T cells from PBMCs cultured without peptide, taken after COVID-19 vaccination. These receptors were collected from a human donor who received a COVID-19 vaccine.

The CDR3 region is CASSSLWTNEKLFF. The CDR3 nucleotides are TGTGCCAGCAGTTCTCTCTGGACTAATGAAAAACTGTTTTTT. The chain is built from TRBV6-5 and TRBJ1-4; no clear D gene. CDR3 length: 14 amino acids. V lost 4 bases to trimming and J lost 2 bases, with 8 bases between them. Germline CDR1 and CDR2: MNHEY and SVGAGI.

This clone turned up a few times. This chain's CDR3 is CASSRMAPSNTEAFF. The DNA of the CDR3 is TGTGCCAGCAGCCGAATGGCGCCTTCAAACACTGAAGCTTTCTTT. V is TRBV9 and J is TRBJ1-1; the D is unclear. Trimming cost V 4 bases and J 2 bases, with 15 bases left between them. This CDR3 is 15 amino acids long. From germline, CDR1 is SGDLS and CDR2 YYNGEE.

V gene TRBV5-5 combines with J gene TRBJ1-3; D is undetermined. The CDR3 covers 13 residues. CDR1 is SGHKS, CDR2 YYEKEE, per germline (reference sequence). V gave up 5 bases and J gave up 0 bases, with 6 bases separating them. CDR3 in amino acids: CASRLASGNTIYF. DNA for the CDR3: TGTGCCAGCAGACTGGCCTCTGGAAACACCATATATTTT.

In DNA form, the CDR3 reads TGTGCCAGCAGTGCGGCGGTTTTCACTGAAGCTTTCTTT. It yields the protein CASSAAVFTEAFF. The genes are TRBV2 and TRBJ1-1; no clear D. Trimming shortened V by 4 bases and J by 4 bases, and 10 bases separated the two germline ends. This CDR3 has 13 amino acids. Germline assignment: CDR1 SNHLY and CDR2 FYNNEI.

The J gene is TRBJ2-5, the V gene TRBV2; a weak D match, TRBD2 (5 bases). The CDR3 contains 14 residues. Trimming cost V 6 bases and J 0 bases, with 11 bases left between them. CDR1 is SNHLY and CDR2 is FYNNEI in the germline V gene. The CDR3 coding sequence is TGTGCCAGCAGCGGGGTTACGTACCAAGAGACCCAGTACTTC. Translation gives CASSGVTYQETQYF.

V gene TRBV7-3 combines with J gene TRBJ1-2; no definite D call. Germline V gene data show CDR1 as SGHTA and CDR2 as FQGTGA. There are 17 residues in the CDR3. Between the trimmed V and J ends, which lost 7 bases and 0 bases, there was a span of 21 bases. As DNA, the CDR3 is TGTGCCAGCATCCGAAGGCGGTGTGGGTTAGCTAACTATGGCTACACCTTC. Its protein is CASIRRRCGLANYGYTF.

The chain employs TRBV5-4 and TRBJ2-3, with a weak D call TRBD2 (7 bases). Trimming removed 0 bases at V and 7 bases at J, with 18 bases between. Looked up from germline, CDR1 is SGHNT and CDR2 is YYREEE (reference sequence). The CDR3 runs to 16 residues. This CDR3 reads CASSLVGGADGYTQYF. For the CDR3, the DNA is TGTGCCAGCAGCTTGGTGGGGGGGGCGGATGGCTATACGCAGTATTTT.

The chain combines TRBV25-1 with TRBJ1-2; D is unclear. The CDR3 extends over 13 amino acids. Germline values: CDR1 MGHDK, CDR2 SYGVNS. V lost 2 bases to trimming and J lost 7 bases, with 11 bases between them. DNA for the CDR3: TGTGCCAGCAGTGAAAATACCCTCTCTGGCTACACCTTC. Its protein product is CASSENTLSGYTF.

A single count supports this clone. The chain links TRBV7-2 to TRBJ2-3; 8 bases match TRBD2. CDR1 and CDR2 (germline): SGHTA, FQGNSA. V gave up 2 bases and J gave up 0 bases; unmatched junction bases: 13. CDR3 length: 19 residues. CDR3 coding DNA: TGTGCCAGCAGCTTAAGTTCAACTAGCGGTGTTTTTAGCACAGATACGCAGTATTTT. This encodes CASSLSSTSGVFSTDTQYF.

This clone came up a few times. The rearrangement joins TRBV15 to TRBJ1-6; D is ambiguous. Trimming shortened V by 1 base and J by 5 bases, and 3 bases separated the two germline ends. The germline V gene encodes CDR1 LNHNV and CDR2 YYDKDF (reference sequence). This CDR3 has 13 residues. The CDR3 DNA is TGTGCCACCAGCAGAGTTGATAATTCACCCCTCCACTTT. It is translated as CATSRVDNSPLHF.

Only a few counts were recorded for this clone. This chain joins TRBV6-5 and TRBJ2-2; D ambiguous. This CDR3 spans 13 amino acids. V gave up 4 bases and J gave up 5 bases, with 8 bases separating them. CDR1 is MNHEY and CDR2 is SVGAGI in the germline V gene. The DNA for the CDR3 is TGTGCCAGCAGTTTCCCGGAGACCGGGGAGCTGTTTTTT. It translates to CASSFPETGELFF.

This clone is a singleton in its sample. The chain uses TRBV5-1 and TRBJ2-5; TRBD2 matches 9 bases. The CDR3 runs 17 residues. CDR1 and CDR2 (germline): SGHRS, YFSETQ. Germline trimming cut 0 bases from V and 1 base from J; bases unmatched to any gene: 7. CDR3 loop: CASSLAPAGGFQETQYF. The DNA of the CDR3 is TGCGCCAGCAGCTTGGCACCAGCGGGGGGTTTCCAAGAGACCCAGTACTTC.

This clone was observed once. The DNA of the CDR3 is TGCGCCAGCAGCTATTCCGGGACAAACAATGAGCAGTTCTTC. This encodes CASSYSGTNNEQFF. V is TRBV5-1 and J is TRBJ2-1; TRBD1 might be the D (6 bases). This CDR3 region has 14 residues. Germline V lookup: CDR1 SGHRS, CDR2 YFSETQ. Trimming left V 3 bases short and J 5 bases short, with 12 bases between.

This chain connects TRBV7-8 to TRBJ2-5; TRBD2 matches 10 bases. V gave up 6 bases and J gave up 2 bases; unmatched junction bases: 6. The CDR3 extends over 15 amino acids. The germline V gene encodes CDR1 SGHVS and CDR2 FQNEAQ. The CDR3 coding sequence is TGTGCCAGCAGGGTACTAGCGGGGTTACAAGAGACCCAGTACTTC. The encoded protein is CASRVLAGLQETQYF. Filled out from reference TRBV7-8 and TRBJ2-5, the complete variable domain reads GAGVSQSPRYKVAKRGQDVALRCDPISGHVSLFWYQQALGQGPEFLTYFQNEAQLDKSGLPSDRFFAERPEGSVSTLKIQRTQQEDSAVYLCASRVLAGLQETQYFGPGTRLLVL.

This chain uses TRBV12-5 with TRBJ1-4; TRBD1 aligns across 7 bases. CDR1 and CDR2 (germline): LGHNT, FRNRAP. V trimming: 5 bases; J trimming: 2 bases; junction bases outside the gene matches: 5. There are 15 residues in the CDR3. CDR3 bases: TGTGCTAGTGGTCCCGGGACAGAGACTAATGAAAAACTGTTTTTT. It translates to CASGPGTETNEKLFF.

This clone was detected only once. V is TRBV25-1 and J is TRBJ1-4; a possible D gene is TRBD1 (5 bases). The CDR3 loop spans 15 amino acids. The germline CDR1 and CDR2 sequences are MGHDK and SYGVNS. Trimming pared 3 bases from V and 10 bases from J, leaving 18 bases between. The CDR3: CASSDRGAPSLKLFF. The CDR3 DNA reads as TGTGCCAGCAGTGATCGTGGGGCCCCTAGCTTAAAACTGTTTTTT.

Only one count was recorded for this clone. This sequence joins TRBV7-8 and TRBJ1-4; perhaps TRBD1 as D (5 bases). Germline V gene lookup returns CDR1 SGHVS and CDR2 FQNEAQ. This CDR3 region has 15 residues. V was cut by 1 base and J by 3 bases, with 9 bases left in between. The CDR3 DNA reads TGTGCCAGCAGCTTAGTTAGACAGTCTAATGAAAAACTGTTTTTT. Translating it yields CASSLVRQSNEKLFF. The full variable domain, in which reference TRBV7-8 and TRBJ1-4 provide the parts outside the CDR3, is GAGVSQSPRYKVAKRGQDVALRCDPISGHVSLFWYQQALGQGPEFLTYFQNEAQLDKSGLPSDRFFAERPEGSVSTLKIQRTQQEDSAVYLCASSLVRQSNEKLFFGSGTQLSVL.

This clone was counted only a few times. The DNA of the CDR3 is TGCGCCAGCAGCCAAGTCGGGTCAGGATTAAACGGGGAGCTGTTTTTT. Its protein product is CASSQVGSGLNGELFF. This rearrangement joins TRBV4-3 to TRBJ2-2; no firm D call. The CDR3 is made up of 16 amino acids. V was shortened by 1 base and J by 7 bases, with 16 bases between the two germline ends. CDR1 is LGHNA, CDR2 YSLEER, per germline.

The J gene is TRBJ1-5, the V gene TRBV6-6, with TRBD1 identical over 8 bases. The CDR3 sequence is 14 residues long. CDR1 is MNHNY, CDR2 SVGAGI, per germline (reference sequence). The V segment lost 2 bases and the J segment 5 bases; nucleotides outside the gene matches: 2. The CDR3 bases are TGTGCCAGCAGTTACGTACAGGGGGATCAGCCCCAGCATTTT. Translation: CASSYVQGDQPQHF.

The gene calls are TRBV18 and TRBJ1-5; D perhaps matches TRBD1 (5 bases). Trimming removed 3 bases from V and 4 bases from J, with 10 bases in between. This CDR3 region has 14 residues. Germline V CDR1 and CDR2: KGHSH, LQKENI. CDR3 DNA sequence: TGTGCCAGCTCACCGGGACCTCTGAATCAGCCCCAGCATTTT. Translated: CASSPGPLNQPQHF.

The chain uses TRBV7-9 and TRBJ2-3; the match to TRBD2 covers 9 bases. The CDR3 spans 15 residues. J gave up 6 bases and V 4 bases, and 8 bases lay outside the gene matches. Germline V gives CDR1 SEHNR, CDR2 FQNEAQ (reference sequence). CDR3 loop: CASSSLAGAGDTQYF. CDR3 coding DNA: TGTGCCAGCAGCTCATTAGCGGGGGCTGGGGATACGCAGTATTTT.

This clone has only a few counts. The chain employs TRBV7-2 and TRBJ1-2; the match to TRBD1 covers 8 bases. V was pared by 4 bases and J by 4 bases, with 8 bases of the junction left unmatched. This CDR3 region has 15 residues. Germline values: CDR1 SGHTA, CDR2 FQGNSA. The CDR3: CASSSGQAASYGYTF. In nucleotides, the CDR3 is TGTGCCAGCAGCTCGGGACAGGCAGCATCCTATGGCTACACCTTC.

The V call is TRBV19, the J call TRBJ2-5; 8 nucleotides agree with TRBD1. With 4 bases clipped from V and 5 bases from J, the junction kept 9 bases outside the gene matches. This CDR3 region has 15 residues. Germline V gene sequence: CDR1 LNHDA, CDR2 SQIVND (reference sequence). The CDR3 loop is CASSTLRTGRETQYF. For the CDR3, the DNA is TGTGCCAGTAGTACCCTTCGGACAGGGAGGGAGACCCAGTACTTC.

The V and J genes are TRBV18 and TRBJ2-1; 8 nucleotides agree with TRBD1. The CDR3 has 15 amino acids. Germline assignment: CDR1 KGHSH and CDR2 LQKENI. J was trimmed by 4 bases and V by 4 bases; bases with no gene match: 6. CDR3 sequence (DNA): TGTGCCAGCTCACTACGGACAGGGATGTACAATGAGCAGTTCTTC. It specifies CASSLRTGMYNEQFF.

The chain links TRBV28 to TRBJ1-5, with TRBD1 as a possible D gene (6 bases). The germline V and J ends were trimmed by 6 bases and 1 base, with 10 bases remaining between them. This CDR3 is built from 14 residues. The germline V gene encodes CDR1 MDHEN and CDR2 SYDVKM. The CDR3 here is CASRSRGSNQPQHF. DNA for the CDR3: TGTGCCAGCAGAAGCAGGGGAAGCAATCAGCCCCAGCATTTT.

V gene TRBV2 combines with J gene TRBJ1-2; no definite D call. Per germline, CDR1 SNHLY and CDR2 FYNNEI. Trimming shortened V by 5 bases and J by 5 bases, and 6 bases separated the two germline ends. The CDR3 totals 11 residues. CDR3 coding DNA: TGTGCCAGCAGTTATAAATATGGCTACACCTTC. Residues: CASSYKYGYTF.

There are a few counts of this clone. The chain joins TRBV10-3 to TRBJ1-1; no definite D call. The CDR3 totals 12 residues. The V gene's germline CDR1 is ENHRY and CDR2 SYGVKD. The germline V and J ends were trimmed by 6 bases and 11 bases, with 16 bases remaining between them. The CDR3 region is CAISPLLGRAFF. For the CDR3, the DNA is TGTGCCATCAGCCCCTTGTTAGGTCGGGCTTTCTTT.